This T cell receptor (beta chain) was identified during a study of T cell responses to AZD1222 COVID-19 vaccine (dated by TCRdb to about 2021). Context from the whole study: AZD1222 recipients given second doses at about 4 weeks or at about 12 weeks were pooled, since spike-specific TCR depth and breadth were not found to differ between the two schedules. A total of under 250 trial participants underwent TCR sequencing, of whom about 210 had received two doses of AZD1222 and approximately 26 had received two doses of the MenACWY control vaccine. Enrollment into the trials was organized by age into subgroups of 18-55, 56-69 and 70-plus years, and those subgroups contained around 150, 28 and 57 TCR-sequenced participants, respectively.

The CDR3 regions of human TCRbeta chains were subjected to immunosequencing. The original pipeline was this. Repertoire TCRs were matched against a reference library of SARS-CoV-2-specific TCRs generated with the MIRA antigen-specificity platform. Breadth meant the fraction of unique TCRs that were SARS-CoV-2-associated, whereas depth meant the fraction of total T cells that were SARS-CoV-2-associated. Each spike-specific TCR was assigned to its reactive spike region and to a CD4 or CD8 class using the MIRA data. Log10-transformed breadth and depth values were compared by one-way ANOVA with Sidak's multiple comparisons tests. In its TCRdb copy, this immuneACCESS table keeps in-frame sequences only and misses some clones. Where compared with another copy, unresolved V genes explain less than half of these, and the others have no known cause. V and J calls and clone size are as listed in that table; D and trimming were resolved from the DNA. The sample contains 150,000 to 200,000 clones, 87% of them found a single time. Roughly 2.5% of the sample lies in the top ten.

With regard to this clone: Its antigen specificity is not known. There are no base qualities to consult, and no much larger clone falls within one base.

Sample time point, as interpreted from the label and publication: baseline before first vaccination. The vaccinee samples were drawn from two UK trials, COV001 and COV002, one of which was a single-blind randomized controlled phase 2/3 trial testing AZD1222 (ChAdOx1 nCoV-19) in healthy adults. For TCRbeta chain sequencing, PBMC samples were collected from trial participants at day 0 and at day 28 after the second dose. The germline V gene encodes CDR1 LNHDA and CDR2 SQIVND (reference sequence). The junction shows trimming of 11 bases on V and 2 bases on J, plus 20 bases between the germline ends. From cysteine to phenylalanine, the CDR3 is 15 amino acids long. The entry retains the CDR3 DNA only, 45 bases that are in frame from base 1. Results the study describes overall, beyond this receptor: The 56-69-year group was small, and its depth increase did not reach significance, likely because of low power. No day 14 peak-response samples were available, so repertoires were characterized only after the peak T cell response. CD4 TCRs associated with the vaccine covered the entire spike protein, and the dominant responses were in regions 160-218 and 743-854. Reportedly, almost half of the unique spike-specific TCRs recognized epitopes lying outside the regions that are mutated in the B.1.351 and B.1.1.7 variants. After two AZD1222 doses, spike-specific TCR breadth and depth were significantly higher than at day 0 and than in MenACWY recipients. Conclusions about previously exposed vaccinees are limited, since just 6 or 7 AZD1222 recipients were seropositive for SARS-CoV-2 at baseline. Participants were mostly white British and included more females than males, and it was suggested by the authors that clonal diversity may have been underestimated.

The chain uses TRBV19 and TRBJ2-3, with TRBD2 as a weak D call on 6 bases. This sequence was found in an adult in good health. The sequencing used peripheral blood, collected on day 0 of AZD1222 vaccination. Read as DNA, the sequence is TGTGCCTCAATCGGGGGTCCCACGGCCACAGATACGCAGTATTTT. It translates as CASIGGPTATDTQYF. Where the CDR3 stops, the reference TRBV19 and TRBJ2-3 genes take over; the full variable domain is DGGITQSPKYLFRKEGQNVTLSCEQNLNHDAMYWYRQDPGQGLRLIYYSQIVNDFQKGDIAEGYSVSREKKESFPLTVTSAQKNPTAFYLCASIGGPTATDTQYFGPGTRLTVL.